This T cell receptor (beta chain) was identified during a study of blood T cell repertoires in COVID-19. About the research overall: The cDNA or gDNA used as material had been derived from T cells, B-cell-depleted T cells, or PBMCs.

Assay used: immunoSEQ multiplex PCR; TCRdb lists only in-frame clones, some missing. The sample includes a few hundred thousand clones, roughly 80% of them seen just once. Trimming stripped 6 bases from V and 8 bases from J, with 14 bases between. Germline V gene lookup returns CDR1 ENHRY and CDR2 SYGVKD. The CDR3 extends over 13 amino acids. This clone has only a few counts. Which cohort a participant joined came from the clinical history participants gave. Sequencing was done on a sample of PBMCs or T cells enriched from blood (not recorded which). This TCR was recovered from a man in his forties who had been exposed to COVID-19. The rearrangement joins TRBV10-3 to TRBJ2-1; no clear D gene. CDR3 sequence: CAIRAVPRDEQFF. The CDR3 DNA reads TGTGCCATCAGAGCCGTCCCCCGCGATGAGCAGTTCTTC.